The 21 T cell receptor beta chains below were found in one sample sequenced in a study of cytomegalovirus exposure and HLA in healthy donors. A multiplex PCR was run with 60 Vbeta primers and 13 Jbeta primers. Libraries were prepared by immunoSEQ multiplex PCR; TCRdb keeps only in-frame clonotypes and omits some of them. The data contain roughly 150,000 clones, approximately 76% of them singletons. Source material: PBMCs. The receptors shown here come from a woman under 30 in good health and CMV-seropositive.

This rearrangement joins TRBV5-6 to TRBJ2-3; D gene ambiguous. The germline V gene encodes CDR1 SGHDT and CDR2 YYEEEE. V was pared by 2 bases and J by 6 bases, with 13 bases between. The CDR3 is 14 amino acids. The CDR3 coding sequence is TGTGCCAGCAGCTTCCGGTGGAAGGAGGATACGCAGTATTTT. This encodes CASSFRWKEDTQYF.

The V call is TRBV6-1, the J call TRBJ1-1, with a possible D match to TRBD1 (5 bases). Trimming removed 3 bases at V and 2 bases at J, with 10 bases between. The germline V gene has CDR1 MNHNS and CDR2 SASEGT. The CDR3 covers 14 residues. CDR3 loop: CASSERQHNTEAFF. DNA for the CDR3: TGTGCCAGCAGTGAGAGACAGCATAACACTGAAGCTTTCTTT.

V usage is TRBV4-1 and J usage is TRBJ2-5; D is possibly TRBD1 (5 bases). Trimming cost V 0 bases and J 5 bases, with 10 bases left between them. Germline V gene data show CDR1 as MGHRA and CDR2 as YSYEKL. The CDR3 length is 14 residues. The CDR3 DNA is TGCGCCAGCAGCCAAGACGCCAGGGCGGAGACCCAGTACTTC. As protein: CASSQDARAETQYF.

This chain links TRBV7-8 with TRBJ1-3; D unclear. This CDR3 has 15 residues. Looked up from germline, CDR1 is SGHVS and CDR2 is FQNEAQ. With 2 bases removed from V and 1 base from J, the gap between germline ends came to 9 bases. The CDR3 spells CASSLSSYSGNTIYF. The CDR3 DNA is TGTGCCAGCAGCTTATCGTCGTATTCTGGAAACACCATATATTTT.

This sequence joins TRBV2 and TRBJ1-4; D is uncertain. V was pared by 3 bases and J by 10 bases, with 9 bases between. Germline CDR1 is SNHLY and CDR2 is FYNNEI. The CDR3 totals 12 residues. The CDR3 DNA reads TGTGCCAGCAGTGATGTCAGCGGAAAACTGTTTTTT. Its translation is CASSDVSGKLFF.

V and J are TRBV4-1 and TRBJ1-2; D is unclear. Looked up from germline, CDR1 is MGHRA and CDR2 is YSYEKL. Trimming cost V 0 bases and J 4 bases, with 6 bases left between them. The CDR3 is made up of 13 amino acids. The CDR3 protein is CASSQDSPYGYTF. The DNA for the CDR3 is TGCGCCAGCAGCCAAGACAGTCCCTATGGCTACACCTTC.

This chain connects TRBV9 to TRBJ2-2; no reliable D call. CDR3 length: 12 residues. CDR1 is SGDLS, CDR2 YYNGEE, per germline. V lost 2 bases and J 6 bases, leaving 5 bases between the germline ends. The DNA for the CDR3 is TGTGCCAGCAGCGTTAGTCCCGGGGAGCTGTTTTTT. Amino acids: CASSVSPGELFF. The full variable domain, completed using reference TRBV9 and TRBJ2-2, is DSGVTQTPKHLITATGQRVTLRCSPRSGDLSVYWYQQSLDQGLQFLIQYYNGEERAKGNILERFSAQQFPDLHSELNLSSLELGDSALYFCASSVSPGELFFGEGSRLTVL.

This sequence joins TRBV9 and TRBJ2-5; perhaps TRBD2 as D (7 bases). The CDR3 sequence is 15 residues long. V was pared by 4 bases and J by 5 bases, with 18 bases between. Germline V CDR1 and CDR2: SGDLS, YYNGEE. CDR3 in DNA: TGTGCCAGCAGCCGTAGGGGGGGTCCCGGGGAGACCCAGTACTTC. Its protein product is CASSRRGGPGETQYF.

This clone was seen only once. CDR3 region: CASRAHGQINTEAFF. The CDR3 DNA reads TGTGCCAGCAGGGCACACGGACAAATAAACACTGAAGCTTTCTTT. This rearrangement joins TRBV6-1 to TRBJ1-1; maybe TRBD1 (5 bases). Germline V gives CDR1 MNHNS, CDR2 SASEGT. The CDR3 has 15 residues. V was cut by 6 bases and J by 2 bases, with 16 bases left in between.

In its sample, this clone was seen a few times. The J gene is TRBJ1-1, the V gene TRBV7-9; 9 nucleotides line up with TRBD1. Trimming cost V 5 bases and J 4 bases; bases outside gene matches: 5. CDR3 length: 14 residues. Germline CDR1 reads SEHNR; CDR2 reads FQNEAQ (reference sequence). CDR3 bases: TGTGCCAGCAGCCCATGGGACAGGGTCACTGAAGCTTTCTTT. This gives the protein CASSPWDRVTEAFF. Full variable domain (rest looked up from reference TRBV7-9 and TRBJ1-1): DTGVSQNPRHKITKRGQNVTFRCDPISEHNRLYWYRQTLGQGPEFLTYFQNEAQLEKSRLLSDRFSAERPKGSFSTLEIQRTEQGDSAMYLCASSPWDRVTEAFFGQGTRLTVV.

J is TRBJ1-4 and V is TRBV6-5; D may be TRBD1 (6 bases). Germline values: CDR1 MNHEY, CDR2 SVGAGI. The CDR3 length is 16 residues. V was shortened by 4 bases and J by 5 bases, with 17 bases between the two germline ends. CDR3: CASSFGGVQSNEKLFF. In nucleotides, the CDR3 is TGTGCCAGCAGTTTTGGGGGCGTGCAGTCAAATGAAAAACTGTTTTTT.

The chain carries TRBV27 and TRBJ2-7; no clear D. Deletions cut 9 bases from V and 4 bases from J, with 22 bases between. CDR1 is MNHEY and CDR2 is SMNVEV in the germline V gene (reference sequence). The length of the CDR3 is 15 residues. The chain's CDR3 is CASKLGAGTMYEQYF. CDR3 in DNA: TGTGCCAGTAAGCTAGGTGCCGGAACAATGTACGAGCAGTACTTC.

The chain combines TRBV27 with TRBJ1-2, with 9 nucleotides matching TRBD1. Germline loops: CDR1 MNHEY, CDR2 SMNVEV (reference sequence). J gave up 4 bases and V 5 bases, and 11 bases lay outside the gene matches. The CDR3 totals 16 residues. The CDR3 loop reads CASSRGGTGKSYGYTF. The CDR3 DNA follows: TGTGCCAGCAGTCGGGGGGGGACAGGGAAATCCTATGGCTACACCTTC.

This clone has only one observation. V gene TRBV2 combines with J gene TRBJ1-1, with D tentatively TRBD1 (6 bases). V shed 6 bases and J shed 7 bases, with 21 bases lying between them. Germline-derived CDR1 and CDR2 are SNHLY and FYNNEI. The CDR3 sequence is 15 residues long. The CDR3 reads CASRNTGGAGREAFF. CDR3 coding DNA: TGTGCCAGCAGGAACACCGGGGGGGCGGGGCGTGAAGCTTTCTTT.

As for this clone: At one end the junction does not follow the germline gene, possibly because of a read error. The chain carries TRBV5-8 and TRBJ1-5; no firm D call. Germline V gives CDR1 SGHTS, CDR2 YDEGEE. This CDR3 contains 8 residues. CDR3 nucleotides: TGTGCCAGCAGCTTAGAACAATTT. Amino acids: CASSLEQF.

Only a few counts were recorded for this clone. The CDR3 nucleotides read TGTGCCAGCAGCTTAGACAAACCTTACGAGCAGTACTTC. Translating it yields CASSLDKPYEQYF. The rearrangement joins TRBV7-9 to TRBJ2-7; D gene uncertain. The germline gives CDR1 SEHNR, CDR2 FQNEAQ (reference sequence). V shed 1 base and J shed 4 bases, with 8 bases lying between them. The CDR3 is made up of 13 amino acids.

The CDR3 DNA follows: TGTGCCAGCAGCCAAGTAAAATACTACGAGCAGTACTTC. It translates to CASSQVKYYEQYF. This chain uses TRBV14 with TRBJ2-7, with D unclear. The germline V gene has CDR1 SGHDN and CDR2 FVKESK. Trimming shortened V by 1 base and J by 3 bases, and 7 bases separated the two germline ends. The CDR3 has 13 amino acids. The full variable domain, with the rest looked up from reference TRBV14 and TRBJ2-7, is EAGVTQFPSHSVIEKGQTVTLRCDPISGHDNLYWYRRVMGKEIKFLLHFVKESKQDESGMPNNRFLAERTGGTYSTLKVQPAELEDSGVYFCASSQVKYYEQYFGPGTRLTVT.

Only a few counts were recorded for this clone. The V gene is TRBV7-2, the J gene TRBJ2-4; D may be TRBD1 (5 bases). The CDR3 is 14 amino acids. The germline V gene has CDR1 SGHTA and CDR2 FQGNSA. Trimming removed 3 bases at V and 8 bases at J, with 14 bases between. CDR3 nucleotides: TGTGCCAGCAGCTTGATGAAGGGGTTAGACATTCAGTACTTC. Protein product: CASSLMKGLDIQYF.

The V and J genes are TRBV5-6 and TRBJ2-7, with TRBD1 identical over 10 bases. Germline CDR1 and CDR2: SGHDT and YYEEEE. This CDR3 has 14 residues. V shed 6 bases, J shed 4 bases, and the junction held 7 bases outside the gene matches. CDR3 bases: TGTGCCAGCATCTCCGGGACAGGGGATTACGAGCAGTACTTC. Translating it yields CASISGTGDYEQYF.

A few counts support this clone. The chain joins TRBV6-5 to TRBJ1-1; 7 positions agree with TRBD1. Germline V CDR1 and CDR2: MNHEY, SVGAGI. The V segment lost 6 bases and the J segment 6 bases; nucleotides outside the gene matches: 10. This CDR3 comprises 14 residues. CDR3 sequence (DNA): TGTGCCAGCAGCCTGACAGGGCCCCATGCTGAAGCTTTCTTT. Residues: CASSLTGPHAEAFF.

The chain uses TRBV30 and TRBJ2-2, with D possibly TRBD1 on 6 matching bases. Per the germline V gene, CDR1 is GTSNPN and CDR2 is SVGIG (reference sequence). The CDR3 spans 16 residues. V was pared by 4 bases and J by 3 bases, with 18 bases between. CDR3 residues: CAWIDKIGTYTGELFF. Here the CDR3 DNA reads TGTGCCTGGATCGATAAAATCGGGACATACACCGGGGAGCTGTTTTTT.